The rows below give T cell receptor beta chains drawn from one sample of a study of blood T cell repertoires in COVID-19. Produced via immunoSEQ multiplex PCR; TCRdb's table is partial and in-frame only. The sample lists roughly 330,000 clones, 70% to 90% seen once, with under 5.5% in the top ten. The sample comprised PBMCs or T cells enriched from blood (not recorded which). These receptors were collected from a woman aged 25 to 45 who had recovered from COVID-19. Both conserved end residues are part of each CDR3. The D gene is left open where the match is weak. Rows may omit the clone size; those that give it use once, few, many or a size class.

TRBV5-1	15	-	once	TRBJ1-1	CASSLDRHLNTEAFF	TGCGCCAGCAGCTTGGACCGACACTTGAACACTGAAGCTTTCTTT
TRBV2	13	TRBD2	-	TRBJ2-7	CASSFSGGYEQYF	TGTGCCAGCAGTTTTAGCGGGGGGTACGAGCAGTACTTC
TRBV19	15	TRBD2	-	TRBJ2-7	CASSIGAGDTYEQYF	TGTGCCAGTAGTATAGGAGCGGGGGATACCTACGAGCAGTACTTC
TRBV4-1	18	-	-	TRBJ2-5	CASSQIEIGPPRGETQYF	TGCGCCAGCAGCCAAATCGAAATCGGACCCCCCAGGGGAGAGACCCAGTACTTC
TRBV5-1	16	TRBD2	-	TRBJ2-1	CASSFLAGATYNEQFF	TGCGCCAGCAGCTTTCTAGCGGGGGCAACCTACAATGAGCAGTTCTTC
TRBV29-1	12	-	once	TRBJ1-4	CSVEGGNEKLFF	TGCAGCGTTGAAGGAGGGAATGAAAAACTGTTTTTT
TRBV3-1/TRBV3-2	16	TRBD1	-	TRBJ2-3	CASSQEGQGSTDTQYF	TGTGCCAGCAGCCAAGAGGGACAGGGGAGCACAGATACGCAGTATTTT
TRBV19	12	-	-	TRBJ1-2	CASREGPYGYTF	TGTGCCAGTAGGGAGGGACCCTATGGCTACACCTTC
TRBV6-2/TRBV6-3	15	-	-	TRBJ2-5	CASSPRRGGRETQYF	TGTGCCAGCAGCCCACGAAGGGGGGGAAGAGAGACCCAGTACTTC
TRBV25-1	16	TRBD2	-	TRBJ2-1	CASRPSGGRSYNEQFF	TGTGCCAGCAGACCTAGCGGGGGACGCTCCTACAATGAGCAGTTCTTC
TRBV10-3	15	TRBD1	-	TRBJ1-2	CAISERGTGFVGYTF	TGTGCCATCAGTGAACGCGGGACAGGGTTTGTCGGCTACACCTTC
TRBV10-3	15	-	-	TRBJ1-5	CAISEFGEGNQPQHF	TGTGCCATCAGTGAGTTTGGGGAGGGCAATCAGCCCCAGCATTTT
TRBV7-3	15	-	-	TRBJ1-2	CASSPNGLTVYGYTF	TGTGCCAGCAGCCCGAACGGCCTGACAGTCTATGGCTACACCTTC
TRBV4-1	16	TRBD2	-	TRBJ2-7	CASSASGTSTSYEQYF	TGCGCCAGCAGCGCCTCCGGGACTAGCACCTCCTACGAGCAGTACTTC
TRBV30	15	-	-	TRBJ1-2	CAWTPDRFNNYGYTF	TGTGCCTGGACCCCAGACAGATTTAATAACTATGGCTACACCTTC
TRBV3-1/TRBV3-2	16	TRBD2	-	TRBJ2-5	CAHTGTSGGDQETQYF	TGTGCCCATACGGGGACTAGCGGGGGCGATCAAGAGACCCAGTACTTC
TRBV11-2	18	-	-	TRBJ2-1	CASSPLRSQVQHYNEQFF	TGTGCCAGCAGCCCGCTTAGGTCCCAGGTGCAGCACTACAATGAGCAGTTCTTC
TRBV7-8	15	-	-	TRBJ1-4	CASSLSGQSNEKLFF	TGTGCCAGCAGCCTGTCCGGACAGTCTAATGAAAAACTGTTTTTT
TRBV12-3/TRBV12-4	12	TRBD1	-	TRBJ1-2	CASSRGTAGYTF	TGTGCCAGCAGTCGAGGGACAGCCGGCTACACCTTC
TRBV18	17	TRBD1	-	TRBJ1-5	CASSPPGSGGKNQPQHF	TGTGCCAGCTCACCACCGGGTTCAGGGGGCAAAAATCAGCCCCAGCATTTT
TRBV6-2/TRBV6-3	14	TRBD2	-	TRBJ2-3	CASSYNGGTDTQYF	TGTGCCAGCAGTTACAACGGGGGGACAGATACGCAGTATTTT
TRBV6-5	12	TRBD1	-	TRBJ2-3	CASGDRGRFSYF	TGTGCCAGCGGCGACAGGGGGAGGTTCTCGTATTTT
TRBV5-4	14	TRBD2	-	TRBJ2-7	CASSLSAGGYEQYF	TGTGCCAGCAGCTTATCTGCGGGGGGATACGAGCAGTACTTC